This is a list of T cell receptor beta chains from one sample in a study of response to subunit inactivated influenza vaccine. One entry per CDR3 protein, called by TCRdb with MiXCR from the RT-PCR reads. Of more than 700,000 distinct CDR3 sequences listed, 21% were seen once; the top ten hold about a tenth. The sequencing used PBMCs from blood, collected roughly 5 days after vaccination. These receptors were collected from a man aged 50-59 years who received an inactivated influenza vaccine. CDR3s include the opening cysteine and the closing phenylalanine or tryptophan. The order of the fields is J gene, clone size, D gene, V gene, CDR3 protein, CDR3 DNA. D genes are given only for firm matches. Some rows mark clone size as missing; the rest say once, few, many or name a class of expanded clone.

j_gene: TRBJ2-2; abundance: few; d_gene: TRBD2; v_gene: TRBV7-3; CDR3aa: CASSLRGTSGQLTGELFF; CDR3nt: TGTGCCAGCAGCTTAAGGGGGACTAGCGGACAACTCACCGGGGAGCTGTTTTTT
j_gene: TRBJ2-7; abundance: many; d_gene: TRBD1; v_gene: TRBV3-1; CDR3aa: CASSQGTGGYEQYF; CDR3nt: TGTGCCAGCAGCCAAGGGACAGGGGGTTACGAGCAGTACTTC
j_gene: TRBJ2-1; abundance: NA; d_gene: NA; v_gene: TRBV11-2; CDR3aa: CASSFEGTNEQFF; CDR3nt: TGTGCCAGCAGCTTTGAAGGGACAAATGAGCAGTTCTTC
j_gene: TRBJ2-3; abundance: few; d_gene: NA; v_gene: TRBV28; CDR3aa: CASGGIPSTDTQYF; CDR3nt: TGTGCCAGCGGAGGCATCCCTAGCACAGATACGCAGTATTTT
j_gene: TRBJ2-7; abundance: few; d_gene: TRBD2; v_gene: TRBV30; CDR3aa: CAWSAGLVYEQYF; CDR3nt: TGTGCCTGGAGTGCGGGACTAGTCTACGAGCAGTACTTC
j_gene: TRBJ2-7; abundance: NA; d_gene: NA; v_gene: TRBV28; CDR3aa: CASSFPKGTTYEQYF; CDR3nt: TGTGCCAGCAGTTTTCCCAAGGGGACGACCTACGAGCAGTACTTC
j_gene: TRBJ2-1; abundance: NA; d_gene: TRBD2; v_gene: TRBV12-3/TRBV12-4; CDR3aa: CAFSLPGLAGDSYNEQFF; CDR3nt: TGTGCCTTCAGTTTACCCGGACTAGCGGGGGACTCCTACAATGAGCAGTTCTTC
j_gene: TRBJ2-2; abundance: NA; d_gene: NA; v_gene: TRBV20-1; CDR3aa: CSARIGSGTGELFF; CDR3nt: TGCAGTGCTAGAATAGGTTCCGGCACCGGGGAGCTGTTTTTT
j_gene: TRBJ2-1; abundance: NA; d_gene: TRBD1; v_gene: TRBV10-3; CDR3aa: CAISGQEHYNEQFF; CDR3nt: TGTGCCATCAGCGGACAGGAACACTACAATGAGCAGTTCTTC
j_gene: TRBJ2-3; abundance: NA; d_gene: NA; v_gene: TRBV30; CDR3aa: CAWARGGTDTQYF; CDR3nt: TGTGCCTGGGCAAGGGGCGGCACAGATACGCAGTATTTT
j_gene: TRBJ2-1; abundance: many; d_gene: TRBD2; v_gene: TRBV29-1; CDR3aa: CSVEVGGPHSEQFF; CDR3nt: TGCAGCGTTGAAGTGGGAGGGCCACATAGTGAGCAGTTCTTC
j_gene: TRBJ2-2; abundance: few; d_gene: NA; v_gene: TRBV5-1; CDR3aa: CASKPAATNTGELFF; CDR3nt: TGCGCCAGCAAACCCGCAGCAACGAACACCGGGGAGCTGTTTTTT
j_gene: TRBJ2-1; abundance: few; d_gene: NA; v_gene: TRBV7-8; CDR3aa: CASSSLQGQYNEQFF; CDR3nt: TGTGCCAGCAGCTCGCTGCAGGGACAATACAATGAGCAGTTCTTC
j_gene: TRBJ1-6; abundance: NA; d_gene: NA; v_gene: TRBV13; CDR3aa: CASSLGFNNSPLHF; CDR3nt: TGTGCCAGCAGCCTGGGATTCAATAATTCACCCCTCCACTTT
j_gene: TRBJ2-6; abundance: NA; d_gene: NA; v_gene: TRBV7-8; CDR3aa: CASSPQGRGSGANVLTF; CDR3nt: TGTGCCAGCAGCCCACAGGGTCGGGGGTCTGGGGCCAACGTCCTGACTTTC
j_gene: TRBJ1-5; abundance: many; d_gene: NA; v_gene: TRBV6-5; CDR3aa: CASSYRYSNQPQHF; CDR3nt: TGTGCCAGCAGTTACAGATATAGCAATCAGCCCCAGCATTTT
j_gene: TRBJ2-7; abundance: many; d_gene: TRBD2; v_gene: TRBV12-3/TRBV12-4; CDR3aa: CASSFVREGGYEQYF; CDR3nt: TGTGCCAGCAGTTTCGTGCGGGAGGGGGGCTACGAGCAGTACTTC
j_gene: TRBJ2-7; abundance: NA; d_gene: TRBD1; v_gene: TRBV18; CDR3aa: CASSPPGQVYEQYF; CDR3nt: TGTGCCAGCTCACCGCCGGGACAGGTTTACGAGCAGTACTTC
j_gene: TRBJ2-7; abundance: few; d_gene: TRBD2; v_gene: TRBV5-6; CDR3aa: CASSDTGGEQYF; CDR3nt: TGTGCCAGCAGCGATACGGGGGGTGAGCAGTACTTC
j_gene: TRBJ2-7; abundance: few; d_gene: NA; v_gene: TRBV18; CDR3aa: CASSPPASFYEQYF; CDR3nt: TGTGCCAGCTCACCACCGGCGAGCTTTTACGAGCAGTACTTC
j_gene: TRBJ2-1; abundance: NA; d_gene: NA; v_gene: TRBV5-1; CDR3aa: CASRWGVRGRLYNEQFF; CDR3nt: TGCGCCAGCAGATGGGGGGTCAGGGGACGACTTTACAATGAGCAGTTCTTC
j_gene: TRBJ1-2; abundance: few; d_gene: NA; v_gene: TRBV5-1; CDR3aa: CASSLRPDTSNYGYTF; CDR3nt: TGCGCCAGCAGCTTGCGCCCGGACACTTCTAACTATGGCTACACCTTC
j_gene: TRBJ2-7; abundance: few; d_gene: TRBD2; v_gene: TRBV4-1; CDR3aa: CASSQDLGAGVSYEQYF; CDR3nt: TGCGCCAGCAGCCAAGATCTTGGGGCGGGGGTTTCCTACGAGCAGTACTTC
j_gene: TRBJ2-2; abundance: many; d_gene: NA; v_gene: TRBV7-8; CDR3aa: CASSSRMGRTGELFF; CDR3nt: TGTGCCAGCAGCTCTCGGATGGGTAGGACCGGGGAGCTGTTTTTT
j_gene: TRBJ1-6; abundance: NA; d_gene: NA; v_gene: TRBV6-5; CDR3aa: CASSYSGGGWNSPLHF; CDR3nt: TGTGCCAGCAGTTACTCGGGGGGCGGATGGAATTCACCCCTCCACTTT
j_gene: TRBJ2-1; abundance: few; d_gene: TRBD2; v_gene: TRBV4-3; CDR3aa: CASSQDWGLASEQFF; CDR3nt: TGCGCCAGCAGCCAAGATTGGGGACTAGCATCTGAGCAGTTCTTC
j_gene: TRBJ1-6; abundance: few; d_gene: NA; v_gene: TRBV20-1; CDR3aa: CSARSGVRNSPLHF; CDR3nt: TGCAGTGCGAGATCCGGGGTACGTAATTCACCCCTCCACTTT